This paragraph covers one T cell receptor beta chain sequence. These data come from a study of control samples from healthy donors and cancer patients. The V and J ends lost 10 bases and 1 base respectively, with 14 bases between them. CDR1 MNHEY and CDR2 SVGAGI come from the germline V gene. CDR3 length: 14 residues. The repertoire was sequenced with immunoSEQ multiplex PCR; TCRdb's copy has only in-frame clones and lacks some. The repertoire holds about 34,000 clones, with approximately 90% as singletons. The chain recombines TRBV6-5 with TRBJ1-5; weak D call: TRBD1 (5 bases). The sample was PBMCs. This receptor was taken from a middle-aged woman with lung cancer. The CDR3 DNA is TGTGCCATCGAGCAGGGTTCCAGCAATCAGCCCCAGCATTTT. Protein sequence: CAIEQGSSNQPQHF.